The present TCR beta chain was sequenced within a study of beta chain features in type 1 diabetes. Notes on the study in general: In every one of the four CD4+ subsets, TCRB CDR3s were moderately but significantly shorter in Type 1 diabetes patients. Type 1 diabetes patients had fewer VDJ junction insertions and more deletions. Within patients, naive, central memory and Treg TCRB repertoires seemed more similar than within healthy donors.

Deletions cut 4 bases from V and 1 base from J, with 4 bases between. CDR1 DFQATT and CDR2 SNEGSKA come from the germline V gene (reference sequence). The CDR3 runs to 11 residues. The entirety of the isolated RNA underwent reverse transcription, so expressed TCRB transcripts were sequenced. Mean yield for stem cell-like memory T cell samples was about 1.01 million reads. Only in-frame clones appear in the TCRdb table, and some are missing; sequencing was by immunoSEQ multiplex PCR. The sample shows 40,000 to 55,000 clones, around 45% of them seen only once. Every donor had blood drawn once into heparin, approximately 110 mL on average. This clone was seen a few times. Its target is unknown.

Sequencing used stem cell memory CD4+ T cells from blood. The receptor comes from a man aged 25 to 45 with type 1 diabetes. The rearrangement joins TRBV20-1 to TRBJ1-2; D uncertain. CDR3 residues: CSATSNYGYTF. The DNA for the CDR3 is TGCAGTGCTACCAGTAACTATGGCTACACCTTC.